This entry describes one T cell receptor beta chain. In the source study's methods: Amplification of reference gene primers was used by the study to estimate nucleated cell counts. Generated by immunoSEQ multiplex PCR, the TCRdb table keeps only in-frame clones and is missing some. D and trimming come from the DNA, and the V and J calls and clone size come from that table. The sample yields approximately 180,000 clones, over 75% seen once. The CDR3 covers 15 residues. V was shortened by 2 bases and J by 0 bases, with 9 bases between the two germline ends. Germline CDR1 reads MNHNY; CDR2 reads SVGAGI (reference sequence). The record originates from a study of blood T cell repertoires in COVID-19. Study background: The United States, Italy and Spain were the sources of the acute and convalescent COVID-19 samples. T cells, B-cell-depleted T cells, or PBMCs provided the cDNA or gDNA that served as material.

Specimen: peripheral blood. This rearrangement joins TRBV6-6 to TRBJ2-3; D unresolved. The receptor's source is a woman in her sixties or seventies with acute or convalescent COVID-19. The chain's CDR3 is CASSYGTLSTDTQYF. CDR3 sequence (DNA): TGTGCCAGCAGTTACGGCACCCTGAGCACAGATACGCAGTATTTT.